The 20 T cell receptor beta chains reported below all come from one sample, sequenced in a study of response to subunit inactivated influenza vaccine. TCRdb recomputed calls from the RT-PCR reads with MiXCR, one row per CDR3 protein. Of some 520,000 distinct CDR3 sequences in the sample, 16% were seen once. The sequences come from CD4+ T cells sorted from PBMCs, collected 23 months after vaccination. These TCRs come from a man between 50 and 69 years old who received an inactivated influenza vaccine.

The chain has TRBV20-1 and TRBJ2-3; 11 bases map to TRBD2. Germline V gene data show CDR1 as DFQATT and CDR2 as SNEGSKA (reference sequence). This CDR3 is built from 15 residues. Trimming cost V 3 bases and J 2 bases; bases outside gene matches: 4. The CDR3 here is CSASPSGRSTDTQYF. Written as DNA, the CDR3 is TGCAGTGCTAGCCCTAGCGGGAGGTCCACAGATACGCAGTATTTT.

This clonotype was observed a handful of times. The chain recombines TRBV2 with TRBJ2-4; 8 nucleotides line up with TRBD2. CDR3 length: 13 residues. V shed 3 bases, J shed 5 bases, and the junction held 0 bases outside the gene matches. Germline assignment: CDR1 SNHLY and CDR2 FYNNEI. CDR3 DNA: TGTGCCAGCAGTGACGGGGGGGAAAACATTCAGTACTTC. It is translated as CASSDGGENIQYF.

A word on this clonotype: Likely a read error: the CDR3 ends without its conserved phenylalanine or tryptophan. The chain employs TRBV5-1 and TRBJ2-1; the match to TRBD1 covers 8 bases. Germline V CDR1 and CDR2: SGHRS, YFSETQ. CDR3 length equals 14 residues. After removal of 1 base from V and 8 bases from J, the junction contained 5 bases not matched to a gene. CDR3 amino acids: CASSLTGGIDEQFS. CDR3 sequence (DNA): TGCGCCAGCAGCTTGACAGGGGGTATCGATGAGCAGTTCTCC.

This sequence joins TRBV21-1 and TRBJ2-7; the table's D call, TRBD1, was not checked against the DNA. TRBV21-1 is tagged as a pseudogene. This CDR3 is built from 17 residues. The chain's CDR3 is CASSKSNRVSPHYEQYF. DNA for the CDR3: TGTGCCAGCAGCAAATCTAACAGGGTATCCCCTCACTACGAGCAGTACTTC.

The chain uses TRBV24-1 and TRBJ2-3; 7 positions agree with TRBD1. Germline lookup yields CDR1 KGHDR and CDR2 SFDVKD. The CDR3 sequence is 15 residues long. Losses at the gene ends were 4 bases for V and 4 bases for J; bases not matched to a gene: 7. The CDR3 region is CATSDTRGTPDTQYF. CDR3 coding DNA: TGTGCCACCAGTGACACCAGGGGGACCCCAGATACGCAGTATTTT.

The rearrangement uses TRBV18 and TRBJ1-5; maybe TRBD1 (5 bases). The CDR3 sequence is 14 residues long. Between the trimmed V and J ends, which lost 5 bases and 5 bases, there was a span of 13 bases. Germline V CDR1 and CDR2: KGHSH, LQKENI. CDR3 sequence: CASSGGVRYQPQHF. The DNA of the CDR3 is TGTGCCAGCTCAGGGGGGGTCCGTTATCAGCCCCAGCATTTT.

This clonotype was seen a few times. The genes are TRBV20-1 and TRBJ2-7; D remains ambiguous. Germline V gives CDR1 DFQATT, CDR2 SNEGSKA (reference sequence). CDR3 length: 14 residues. V lost 0 bases, J lost 2 bases, and 11 bases lay in between. CDR3 protein: CSARDLWDPYEQYF. The CDR3, as DNA: TGCAGTGCTAGAGATTTATGGGATCCCTACGAGCAGTACTTC.

This clonotype was counted between two and nine times. The V call is TRBV6-2 or TRBV6-3, the J call TRBJ2-3; no firm D call. Between the trimmed V and J ends, which lost 4 bases and 3 bases, there was a span of 5 bases. The CDR3 contains 12 residues. CDR1 and CDR2 from the germline V gene are MNHEY and SVGEGT. CDR3 in DNA: TGTGCCAGCAGTTCCCAAACAGATACGCAGTATTTT. Translating it yields CASSSQTDTQYF.

A few counts support this clonotype. The genes are TRBV6-1 and TRBJ1-1; possible D gene TRBD1, 6 bases. Trimming stripped 4 bases from V and 7 bases from J, with 13 bases between. There are 13 residues in the CDR3. Germline V gives CDR1 MNHNS, CDR2 SASEGT. The CDR3 bases are TGTGCCAGCAGTGTTTACCAACAGGGTGAAGCTTTCTTT. Protein sequence: CASSVYQQGEAFF.

This clonotype was seen only a few times. The V call is TRBV6-2 or TRBV6-3, the J call TRBJ2-2; 8 nucleotides line up with TRBD1. Germline assignment: CDR1 MNHEY and CDR2 SVGEGT. Unmatched junction bases numbered 5, after V lost 6 bases and J lost 5 bases. The length of the CDR3 is 14 residues. The CDR3 nucleotides are TGTGCCAGCAGACAAGACAGGGGAACCGGGGAGCTGTTTTTT. Amino acid sequence: CASRQDRGTGELFF.

Only a few counts were recorded for this clonotype. The chain carries TRBV7-8 and TRBJ2-3; D is unresolved. This CDR3 is built from 18 residues. V was trimmed by 1 base and J by 0 bases, leaving 17 bases between them. Germline V gives CDR1 SGHVS, CDR2 FQNEAQ. This chain's CDR3 is CASSLVTRTQTSTDTQYF. The CDR3 region has the DNA TGTGCCAGCAGCTTAGTGACAAGGACGCAAACTAGCACAGATACGCAGTATTTT.

This clonotype was detected a few times. The chain recombines TRBV10-3 with TRBJ1-2; 9 bases are a match to TRBD1. Germline values: CDR1 ENHRY, CDR2 SYGVKD. The V gene end was trimmed by 11 bases and the J gene end by 6 bases; junction bases not matched to a gene: 10. The CDR3 is 13 residues long. CDR3 in amino acids: CAASGTGRDGYTF. Written as DNA, the CDR3 is TGTGCCGCCTCCGGGACAGGGAGGGATGGCTACACCTTC.

This clonotype has a count of ten or more. The genes are TRBV20-1 and TRBJ2-3, with D possibly TRBD2 on 6 matching bases. The V gene's germline CDR1 is DFQATT and CDR2 SNEGSKA (reference sequence). The CDR3 length is 16 residues. Trimming removed 1 base at V and 2 bases at J, with 16 bases between. CDR3 DNA sequence: TGCAGTGCTAGAGGCGTTGAAGCGGGCTTCACAGATACGCAGTATTTT. This translates into CSARGVEAGFTDTQYF.

Many counts were recorded for this clonotype. This rearrangement joins TRBV7-8 to TRBJ2-2; D is ambiguous. The germline CDR1 and CDR2 sequences are SGHVS and FQNEAQ. The CDR3 consists of 14 residues. Trimming removed 5 bases from V and 2 bases from J, with 9 bases in between. For the CDR3, the DNA is TGTGCCAGCAGCGCGAACTTCAACACCGGGGAGCTGTTTTTT. Its translation is CASSANFNTGELFF.

This clonotype was recorded a few times. CDR3 loop: CASSESRTGVTEAFF. The CDR3 nucleotides read TGTGCCAGCAGTGAATCGCGGACAGGGGTAACTGAAGCTTTCTTT. The chain is built from TRBV2 and TRBJ1-1, with 9 bases aligning to TRBD1. Unmatched junction bases numbered 6, after V lost 2 bases and J lost 5 bases. Germline V gene data show CDR1 as SNHLY and CDR2 as FYNNEI. The CDR3 length is 15 residues. The whole variable domain, filled in from reference TRBV2 and TRBJ1-1, reads EPEVTQTPSHQVTQMGQEVILRCVPISNHLYFYWYRQILGQKVEFLVSFYNNEISEKSEIFDDQFSVERPDGSNFTLKIRSTKLEDSAMYFCASSESRTGVTEAFFGQGTRLTVV.

J is TRBJ2-2 and V is TRBV20-1; maybe TRBD2 (7 bases). V lost 1 base and J 1 base, leaving 16 bases between the germline ends. The germline V gene encodes CDR1 DFQATT and CDR2 SNEGSKA (reference sequence). The length of the CDR3 is 17 residues. The CDR3 protein is CSARVGPGGQNTGELFF. CDR3 bases: TGCAGTGCTAGAGTAGGTCCGGGGGGCCAGAACACCGGGGAGCTGTTTTTT.

The chain joins TRBV3-1 to TRBJ2-7; 10 bases agree with TRBD2. The CDR3 is made up of 16 amino acids. V shed 4 bases, J shed 1 base, and the junction held 7 bases outside the gene matches. CDR1 is LGHDT, CDR2 YNNKEL, per germline (reference sequence). The CDR3 here is CASSPSSGGRSYEQYF. The CDR3 DNA follows: TGTGCCAGCAGCCCTTCTAGCGGGGGCCGTTCCTACGAGCAGTACTTC.

This clonotype was recorded a few times. V usage is TRBV3-1 and J usage is TRBJ2-1; D is ambiguous. The V and J ends lost 1 base and 10 bases respectively, with 11 bases between them. Per the germline V gene, CDR1 is LGHDT and CDR2 is YNNKEL (reference sequence). The CDR3 runs to 13 residues. The CDR3: CASSQGIRREQFF. CDR3 DNA sequence: TGTGCCAGCAGCCAAGGTATTAGACGGGAGCAGTTCTTC.

The chain uses TRBV29-1 and TRBJ2-5; unclear D gene. Germline V CDR1 and CDR2: SQVTM, ANQGSEA. This CDR3 is 12 amino acids long. Between the trimmed V and J ends, which lost 4 bases and 1 base, there was a span of 7 bases. CDR3 loop: CSVAVSQETQYF. The CDR3 DNA sequence: TGCAGCGTTGCGGTCAGCCAAGAGACCCAGTACTTC.

The gene calls are TRBV3-1 and TRBJ2-1, with no clear D. This CDR3 has 14 amino acids. The V end lost 1 base, the J end lost 9 bases, and 13 bases lay between the germline ends. Germline loops: CDR1 LGHDT, CDR2 YNNKEL (reference sequence). DNA of the CDR3: TGTGCCAGCAGCCAAGTCAACGCGGTTAGTGAGCAGTTCTTC. As protein: CASSQVNAVSEQFF.